The 22 T cell receptor beta chains presented below share a single source sample, sequenced in a study of technical replicates of blood from a handful of donors. Profiled with immunoSEQ multiplex PCR; TCRdb holds only in-frame clones, not every one. The sample has 73,000 or so clones, over 75% seen once; the top ten hold less than 0.3%. Material for sequencing was T cells isolated from PBMCs. Receptors originate from a human donor in good health.

The chain employs TRBV10-2 and TRBJ1-4; D is undetermined. Per germline, CDR1 WSHSY and CDR2 SAAADI. V lost 5 bases and J lost 2, with 6 bases in between. The CDR3 is 13 amino acids. The CDR3 region is CASSSLTNEKLFF. Written as DNA, the CDR3 is TGCGCCAGCAGTTCTTTGACTAATGAAAAACTGTTTTTT.

The gene calls are TRBV27 and TRBJ1-2; 7 bases map to TRBD1. This CDR3 spans 15 amino acids. V dropped 3 bases and J dropped 0; count of bases not matched to a gene: 4. Germline CDR1 and CDR2: MNHEY and SMNVEV (reference sequence). In DNA, the CDR3 is TGTGCCAGCAGTTTGTCGGGGACAGCTAACTATGGCTACACCTTC. Its protein product is CASSLSGTANYGYTF.

This chain uses TRBV27 with TRBJ2-7; TRBD2 aligns across 12 bases. The V segment lost 1 base and the J segment 5 bases; nucleotides outside the gene matches: 12. CDR1 and CDR2 (germline): MNHEY, SMNVEV (reference sequence). The CDR3 length is 18 residues. CDR3 bases: TGTGCCAGCAGTTTATTCTCGCTAGCGGGAGGGCCGGTCCACGAGCAGTACTTC. The encoded protein is CASSLFSLAGGPVHEQYF.

The chain recombines TRBV9 with TRBJ1-1; perhaps TRBD1 as D (5 bases). V dropped 0 bases and J dropped 0 bases, with 24 bases sitting between them. The CDR3 contains 20 residues. Germline-derived CDR1 and CDR2 are SGDLS and YYNGEE. The CDR3 region is CASSVEPGGSGSQMNTEAFF. The CDR3 DNA is TGTGCCAGCAGCGTAGAACCGGGAGGCTCAGGGTCTCAGATGAACACTGAAGCTTTCTTT.

This clone has just a few counts. The chain employs TRBV19 and TRBJ1-1; D unresolved. Germline V lookup: CDR1 LNHDA, CDR2 SQIVND (reference sequence). Trimming shortened V by 6 bases and J by 5 bases, and 10 bases separated the two germline ends. The CDR3 runs to 12 residues. The chain's CDR3 is CASSPTTTEAFF. DNA of the CDR3: TGTGCCAGTAGCCCCACGACAACTGAAGCTTTCTTT.

V and J are TRBV7-6 and TRBJ2-5; a weak D match, TRBD1 (5 bases). The V end was cut by 5 bases, the J end by 5 bases, with 21 bases between. The germline V gene encodes CDR1 SGHVS and CDR2 FNYEAQ. The CDR3 covers 16 residues. The CDR3 DNA follows: TGTGCCAGCAGCCCGAGAGGTGGCAGGGCGTCGGAGACCCAGTACTTC. Translated, it gives CASSPRGGRASETQYF.

This chain joins TRBV7-9 and TRBJ2-2; the match to TRBD2 covers 9 bases. The V segment lost 5 bases and the J segment 3 bases; nucleotides outside the gene matches: 7. Germline CDR1 SEHNR, CDR2 FQNEAQ (reference sequence). The CDR3 consists of 16 residues. The CDR3 DNA is TGTGCCAGCAGCAAAATCTGGACTAGCGACACCGGGGAGCTGTTTTTT. Its protein product is CASSKIWTSDTGELFF. Together with reference TRBV7-9 and TRBJ2-2, the CDR3 gives the full variable domain: DTGVSQNPRHKITKRGQNVTFRCDPISEHNRLYWYRQTLGQGPEFLTYFQNEAQLEKSRLLSDRFSAERPKGSFSTLEIQRTEQGDSAMYLCASSKIWTSDTGELFFGEGSRLTVL.

The chain links TRBV7-9 to TRBJ2-3; 7 positions match TRBD2. The length of the CDR3 is 13 residues. J was trimmed by 3 bases and V by 3 bases; bases with no gene match: 0. CDR1 and CDR2 (germline): SEHNR, FQNEAQ (reference sequence). The CDR3 reads CASSLGGTDTQYF. For the CDR3, the DNA is TGTGCCAGCAGCTTGGGGGGGACAGATACGCAGTATTTT.

This clone was seen only a few times. The gene calls are TRBV19 and TRBJ2-3, with 9 nucleotides matching TRBD1. This CDR3 is built from 15 residues. The V and J ends lost 3 bases and 3 bases, in that order; junction bases with no gene match: 4. Germline values: CDR1 LNHDA, CDR2 SQIVND (reference sequence). CDR3 sequence: CASSMGQGITDTQYF. CDR3 DNA sequence: TGTGCCAGTAGTATGGGACAGGGTATTACAGATACGCAGTATTTT.

The rearrangement joins TRBV11-2 to TRBJ2-4; perhaps TRBD2 as D (5 bases). Germline CDR1 and CDR2: SGHAT and FQNNGV. The CDR3 length is 13 residues. Trimming took 1 base from V and 9 from J, leaving 10 bases between them. The CDR3 here is CASSLAGDGIQYF. Here the CDR3 DNA reads TGTGCCAGCAGCTTAGCCGGGGATGGCATTCAGTACTTC.

The V call is TRBV5-4, the J call TRBJ2-3; the D gene is possibly TRBD1 (6 bases). Germline V lookup: CDR1 SGHNT, CDR2 YYREEE (reference sequence). The CDR3 is made up of 15 amino acids. Trimming cost V 2 bases and J 0 bases, with 10 bases left between them. CDR3 amino acids: CASSLRTVSTDTQYF. The CDR3 nucleotides are TGTGCCAGCAGCTTAAGGACAGTTAGCACAGATACGCAGTATTTT.

The CDR3 loop reads CASSVSRSPDTQYF. CDR3 bases: TGTGCCAGCAGCGTATCCAGGTCCCCAGATACGCAGTATTTT. The chain combines TRBV9 with TRBJ2-3; no reliable D call. The CDR3 runs to 14 residues. Per germline, CDR1 SGDLS and CDR2 YYNGEE. V was pared by 1 base and J by 4 bases, with 10 bases between.

The rearrangement uses TRBV30 and TRBJ2-3, with 9 nucleotides matching TRBD2. Germline trimming cut 5 bases from V and 0 bases from J; bases unmatched to any gene: 3. Germline CDR1 and CDR2: GTSNPN and SVGIG (reference sequence). The CDR3 has 14 residues. CDR3 sequence reads: CAWGLAGSTDTQYF. The CDR3 DNA reads as TGTGCCTGGGGCCTAGCGGGGAGCACAGATACGCAGTATTTT. Drawing the rest from reference TRBV30 and TRBJ2-3, the complete variable domain is SQTIHQWPATLVQPVGSPLSLECTVEGTSNPNLYWYRQAAGRGLQLLFYSVGIGQISSEVPQNLSASRPQDRQFILSSKKLLLSDSGFYLCAWGLAGSTDTQYFGPGTRLTVL.

The sample holds one count of this clone. The chain joins TRBV27 to TRBJ2-2; 10 positions agree with TRBD1. This CDR3 has 14 amino acids. Germline V gene sequence: CDR1 MNHEY, CDR2 SMNVEV (reference sequence). The J segment lost 9 bases and the V segment lost 2 bases, leaving 3 bases of the junction unmatched. Here the CDR3 reads CASSLTTGGWELFF. CDR3 DNA sequence: TGTGCCAGCAGTTTAACGACAGGGGGCTGGGAGCTGTTTTTT.

V usage is TRBV13 and J usage is TRBJ1-2; D not certain. The CDR3 is made up of 15 amino acids. Trimming removed 4 bases at V and 0 bases at J, with 12 bases between. Germline V lookup: CDR1 PRHDT, CDR2 FYEKMQ (reference sequence). The CDR3 region has the DNA TGTGCCAGCAGCTCCAGGCTGTCGCCTAACTATGGCTACACCTTC. Amino acid sequence: CASSSRLSPNYGYTF.

The chain uses TRBV11-2 and TRBJ2-2; 12 bases align to TRBD2. With 5 bases clipped from V and 0 bases from J, the junction kept 10 bases outside the gene matches. Germline assignment: CDR1 SGHAT and CDR2 FQNNGV. This CDR3 contains 19 residues. CDR3 in DNA: TGTGCCAGCAGCCCCAGACTAGCGGGGGCCCTCGCGAACACCGGGGAGCTGTTTTTT. Residues: CASSPRLAGALANTGELFF.

The chain couples TRBV27 to TRBJ2-2; 8 nucleotides match TRBD1. Per germline, CDR1 MNHEY and CDR2 SMNVEV (reference sequence). The CDR3 has 19 amino acids. J was trimmed by 1 base and V by 4 bases; bases with no gene match: 14. The CDR3 DNA sequence: TGTGCCAGCAGTTCCGAAGAAAGACCTGGACAGGGGAACACCGGGGAGCTGTTTTTT. The encoded protein is CASSSEERPGQGNTGELFF.

V usage is TRBV5-1 and J usage is TRBJ2-3; 7 bases line up with TRBD2. CDR1 is SGHRS and CDR2 is YFSETQ in the germline V gene. The J segment lost 3 bases and the V segment lost 1 base, leaving 8 bases of the junction unmatched. CDR3 length: 16 residues. The CDR3, as DNA: TGCGCCAGCAGCTTGCGACAACTAGCGACGACAGATACGCAGTATTTT. This translates into CASSLRQLATTDTQYF.

The chain has TRBV19 and TRBJ1-2; D perhaps matches TRBD1 (5 bases). CDR3 length equals 14 residues. The V gene lost 4 bases and the J gene lost 3 bases, with 12 bases spanning the gap. Germline loops: CDR1 LNHDA, CDR2 SQIVND (reference sequence). CDR3 residues: CASSTPGWHYGYTF. For the CDR3, the DNA is TGTGCCAGTAGTACCCCAGGGTGGCACTATGGCTACACCTTC.

This clone was found once. V usage is TRBV5-6 and J usage is TRBJ2-3, with D possibly TRBD1 on 6 matching bases. The CDR3 runs 16 residues. Germline-derived CDR1 and CDR2 are SGHDT and YYEEEE. Trimming took off 5 bases at V and 6 bases at J, with 22 bases between the two ends. The CDR3: CASRGGLGATPDTQYF. In DNA form, the CDR3 reads TGTGCCAGCAGAGGGGGTTTGGGGGCGACACCGGATACGCAGTATTTT.

The rearrangement links TRBV5-4 to TRBJ2-1; D not certain. Germline V gene data show CDR1 as SGHNT and CDR2 as YYREEE (reference sequence). The V end was cut by 2 bases, the J end by 12 bases, with 18 bases between. The CDR3 sequence is 14 residues long. The CDR3 loop reads CASSLNVGETSQFF. The CDR3 region has the DNA TGTGCCAGCAGCTTAAACGTAGGAGAGACTTCGCAGTTCTTC.

The chain couples TRBV7-9 to TRBJ2-2, with D possibly TRBD2 on 6 matching bases. V lost 6 bases to trimming and J lost 1 base, with 18 bases between them. Germline V gene lookup returns CDR1 SEHNR and CDR2 FQNEAQ (reference sequence). The CDR3 has 17 amino acids. CDR3 in amino acids: CASSRTLPAGNTGELFF. CDR3 sequence (DNA): TGTGCCAGCAGTAGAACACTCCCAGCGGGGAACACCGGGGAGCTGTTTTTT.